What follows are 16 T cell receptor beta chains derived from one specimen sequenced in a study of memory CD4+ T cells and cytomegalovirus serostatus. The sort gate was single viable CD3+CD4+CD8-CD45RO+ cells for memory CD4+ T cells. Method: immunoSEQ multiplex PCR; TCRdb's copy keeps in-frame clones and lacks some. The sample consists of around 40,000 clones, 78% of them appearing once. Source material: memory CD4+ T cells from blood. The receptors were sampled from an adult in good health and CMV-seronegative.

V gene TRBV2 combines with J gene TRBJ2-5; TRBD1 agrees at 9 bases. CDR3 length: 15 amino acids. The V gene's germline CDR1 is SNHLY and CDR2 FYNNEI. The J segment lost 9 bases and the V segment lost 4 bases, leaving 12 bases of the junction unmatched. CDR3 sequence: CASSVAPGTGKPQYF. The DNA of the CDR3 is TGTGCCAGCAGTGTTGCCCCGGGGACAGGGAAGCCCCAGTACTTC.

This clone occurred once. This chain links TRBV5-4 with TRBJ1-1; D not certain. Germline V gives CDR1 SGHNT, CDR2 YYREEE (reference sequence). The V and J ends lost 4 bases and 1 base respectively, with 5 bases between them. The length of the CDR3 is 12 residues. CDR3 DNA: TGTGCCAGCAGCCTACAGAACACTGAAGCTTTCTTT. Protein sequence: CASSLQNTEAFF.

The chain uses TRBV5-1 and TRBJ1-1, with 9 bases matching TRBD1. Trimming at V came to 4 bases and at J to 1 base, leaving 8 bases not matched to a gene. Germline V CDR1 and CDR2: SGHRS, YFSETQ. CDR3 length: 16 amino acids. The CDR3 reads CASSPGQGPPNTEAFF. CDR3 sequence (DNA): TGCGCCAGCAGCCCAGGACAGGGGCCGCCGAACACTGAAGCTTTCTTT. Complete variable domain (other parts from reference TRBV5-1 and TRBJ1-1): KAGVTQTPRYLIKTRGQQVTLSCSPISGHRSVSWYQQTPGQGLQFLFEYFSETQRNKGNFPGRFSGRQFSNSRSEMNVSTLELGDSALYLCASSPGQGPPNTEAFFGQGTRLTVV.

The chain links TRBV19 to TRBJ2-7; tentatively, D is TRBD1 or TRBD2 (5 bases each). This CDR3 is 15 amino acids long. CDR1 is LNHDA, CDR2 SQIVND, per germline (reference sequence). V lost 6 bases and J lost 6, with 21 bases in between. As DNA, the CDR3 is TGTGCCAGTAGCGAAACGGGACCGGGGATGGGCGAGCAGTACTTC. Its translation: CASSETGPGMGEQYF.

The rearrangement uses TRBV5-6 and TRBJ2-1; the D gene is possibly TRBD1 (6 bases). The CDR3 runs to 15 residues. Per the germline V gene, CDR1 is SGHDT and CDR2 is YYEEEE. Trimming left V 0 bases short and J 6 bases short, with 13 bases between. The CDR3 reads CASSLGQVEGNEQFF. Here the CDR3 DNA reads TGTGCCAGCAGCTTGGGACAGGTTGAGGGCAATGAGCAGTTCTTC.

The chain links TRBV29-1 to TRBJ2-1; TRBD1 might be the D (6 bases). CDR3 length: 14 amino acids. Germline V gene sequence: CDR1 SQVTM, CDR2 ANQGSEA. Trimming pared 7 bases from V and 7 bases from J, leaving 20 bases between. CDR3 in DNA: TGCAGCGGCCACAAGGGACACCTAAAGAATGAGCAGTTCTTC. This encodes CSGHKGHLKNEQFF.

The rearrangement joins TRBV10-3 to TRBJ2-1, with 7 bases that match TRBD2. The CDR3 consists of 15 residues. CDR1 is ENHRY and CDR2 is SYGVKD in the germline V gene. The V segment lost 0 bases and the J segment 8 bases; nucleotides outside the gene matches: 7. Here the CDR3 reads CAISESERGVYEQFF. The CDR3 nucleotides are TGTGCCATCAGTGAGTCCGAGCGGGGCGTGTATGAGCAGTTCTTC.

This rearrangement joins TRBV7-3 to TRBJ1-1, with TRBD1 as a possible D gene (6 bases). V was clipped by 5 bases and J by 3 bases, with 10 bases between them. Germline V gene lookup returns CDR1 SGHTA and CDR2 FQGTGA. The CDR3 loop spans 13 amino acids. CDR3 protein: CASSAHRDTEAFF. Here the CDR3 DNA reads TGTGCCAGCAGCGCCCACAGGGACACTGAAGCTTTCTTT.

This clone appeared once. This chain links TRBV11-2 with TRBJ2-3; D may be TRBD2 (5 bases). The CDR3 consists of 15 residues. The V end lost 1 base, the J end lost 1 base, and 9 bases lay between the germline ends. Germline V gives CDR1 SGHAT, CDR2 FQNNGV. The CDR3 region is CASSLGGDRTDTQYF. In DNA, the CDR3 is TGTGCCAGCAGCTTAGGGGGAGACCGCACAGATACGCAGTATTTT.

CDR3: CASSYSSSGQPQHF. The CDR3 DNA reads as TGTGCCAGCAGTTACTCGTCGAGTGGACAGCCCCAGCATTTT. The rearrangement uses TRBV6-6 and TRBJ1-5; D is ambiguous. CDR1 and CDR2 from the germline V gene are MNHNY and SVGAGI (reference sequence). V dropped 0 bases and J dropped 7 bases, with 10 bases sitting between them. The CDR3 consists of 14 residues.

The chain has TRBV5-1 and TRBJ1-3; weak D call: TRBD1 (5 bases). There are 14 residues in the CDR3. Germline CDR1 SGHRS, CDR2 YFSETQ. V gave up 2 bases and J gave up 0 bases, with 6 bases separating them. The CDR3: CASSLGVSGNTIYF. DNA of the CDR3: TGCGCCAGCAGCTTAGGGGTCTCTGGAAACACCATATATTTT.

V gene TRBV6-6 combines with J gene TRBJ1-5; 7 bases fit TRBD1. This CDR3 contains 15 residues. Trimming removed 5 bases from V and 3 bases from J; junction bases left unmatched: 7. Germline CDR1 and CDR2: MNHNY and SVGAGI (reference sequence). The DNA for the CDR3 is TGTGCCAGCAGTCCTCCAGGGGGACACAATCAGCCCCAGCATTTT. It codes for CASSPPGGHNQPQHF.

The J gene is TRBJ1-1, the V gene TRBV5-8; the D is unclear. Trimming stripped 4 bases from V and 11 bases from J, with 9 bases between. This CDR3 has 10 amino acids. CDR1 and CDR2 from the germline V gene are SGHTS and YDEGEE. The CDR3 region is CASSIGSAFF. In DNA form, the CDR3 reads TGTGCCAGCAGCATCGGATCGGCTTTCTTT.

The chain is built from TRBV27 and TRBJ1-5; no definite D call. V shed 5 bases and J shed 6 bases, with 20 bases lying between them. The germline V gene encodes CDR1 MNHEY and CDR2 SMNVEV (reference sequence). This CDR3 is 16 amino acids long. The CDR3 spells CASSPTDFLRGQPQHF. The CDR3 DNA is TGTGCCAGCAGTCCCACTGACTTCTTACGGGGTCAGCCCCAGCATTTT.

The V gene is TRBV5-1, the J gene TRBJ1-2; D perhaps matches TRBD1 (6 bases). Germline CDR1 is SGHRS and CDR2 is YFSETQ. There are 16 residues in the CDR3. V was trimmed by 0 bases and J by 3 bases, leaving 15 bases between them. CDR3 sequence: CASSLDTGSLYYGYTF. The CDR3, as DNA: TGCGCCAGCAGCTTGGACACAGGGAGCCTATACTATGGCTACACCTTC. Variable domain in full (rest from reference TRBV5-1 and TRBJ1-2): KAGVTQTPRYLIKTRGQQVTLSCSPISGHRSVSWYQQTPGQGLQFLFEYFSETQRNKGNFPGRFSGRQFSNSRSEMNVSTLELGDSALYLCASSLDTGSLYYGYTFGSGTRLTVV.

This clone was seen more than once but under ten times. CDR3 sequence reads: CASSQSFLVGTEAFF. CDR3 DNA: TGTGCCAGCAGCCAATCGTTTTTGGTTGGCACTGAAGCTTTCTTT. This chain uses TRBV16 with TRBJ1-1; D is undetermined. V was shortened by 0 bases and J by 4 bases, with 12 bases between the two germline ends. This CDR3 has 15 amino acids. Looked up from germline, CDR1 is KGHSY and CDR2 is FQNENV.